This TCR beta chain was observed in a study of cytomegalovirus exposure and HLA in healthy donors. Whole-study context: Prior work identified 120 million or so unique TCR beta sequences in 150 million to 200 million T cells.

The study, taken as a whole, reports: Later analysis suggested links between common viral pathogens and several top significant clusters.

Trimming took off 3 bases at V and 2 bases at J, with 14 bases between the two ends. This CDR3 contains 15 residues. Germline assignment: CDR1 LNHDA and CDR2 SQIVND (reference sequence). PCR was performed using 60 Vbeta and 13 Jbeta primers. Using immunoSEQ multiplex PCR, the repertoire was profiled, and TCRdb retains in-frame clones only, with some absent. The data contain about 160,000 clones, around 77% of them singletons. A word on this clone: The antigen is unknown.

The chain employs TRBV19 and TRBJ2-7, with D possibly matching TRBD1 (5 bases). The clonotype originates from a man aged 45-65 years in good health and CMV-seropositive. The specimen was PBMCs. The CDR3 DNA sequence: TGTGCCAGTAGTATTGGCCCGGGCAGGGCCTACGAGCAGTACTTC. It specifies CASSIGPGRAYEQYF.